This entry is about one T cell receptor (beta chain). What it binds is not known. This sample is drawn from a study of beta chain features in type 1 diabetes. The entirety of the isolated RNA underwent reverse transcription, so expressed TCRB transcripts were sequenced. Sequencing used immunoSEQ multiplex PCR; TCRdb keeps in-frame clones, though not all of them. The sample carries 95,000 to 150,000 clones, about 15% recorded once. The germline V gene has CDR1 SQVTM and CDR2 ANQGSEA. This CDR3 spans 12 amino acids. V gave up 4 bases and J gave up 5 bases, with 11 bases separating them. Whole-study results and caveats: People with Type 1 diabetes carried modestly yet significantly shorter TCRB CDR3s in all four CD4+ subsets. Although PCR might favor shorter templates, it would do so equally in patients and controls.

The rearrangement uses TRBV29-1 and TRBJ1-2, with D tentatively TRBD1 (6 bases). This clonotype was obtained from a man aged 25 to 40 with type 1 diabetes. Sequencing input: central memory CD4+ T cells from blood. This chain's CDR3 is CSVGGALYGYTF. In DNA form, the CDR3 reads TGCAGCGTTGGGGGGGCCTTATATGGCTACACCTTC.